These T cell receptor beta chains were read from a single sample in a study of CD8+ T cells in alopecia areata. TCRdb's table, derived via immunoSEQ multiplex PCR, lists solely in-frame clones and lacks some. The sample lists under 150,000 clones, less than 65% occurring once. The sample was CD8+ T cells sorted from blood. All receptors derive from a human donor in good health. Both conserved end residues are part of each CDR3. The D gene is left open where the match is weak. Part of the rows lack a size; the others show once, few, many or a class for expanded clones.

V	size	D	J	CDR3	DNA
TRBV30	.	TRBD1	TRBJ2-2	CAWRRTGTNTGELFF	TGTGCCTGGAGACGGACAGGGACGAACACCGGGGAGCTGTTTTTT
TRBV10-2	few	.	TRBJ2-3	CASIPRDTDTQYF	TGCGCCAGCATTCCCAGGGACACAGATACGCAGTATTTT
TRBV29-1	.	TRBD2	TRBJ2-7	CSVFGTSGRGYEQYF	TGCAGCGTCTTTGGGACTAGCGGGAGGGGCTACGAGCAGTACTTC
TRBV27	few	TRBD1	TRBJ2-7	CASSVGQLPSYEQYF	TGTGCCAGCAGTGTGGGACAGTTACCCTCCTACGAGCAGTACTTC
TRBV29-1	.	TRBD2	TRBJ2-1	CSVEKRLADNEQFF	TGCAGCGTTGAAAAGCGACTAGCGGACAATGAGCAGTTCTTC
TRBV30	.	.	TRBJ2-1	CAWNLGSREQFF	TGTGCTTGGAATCTCGGGAGCAGGGAGCAGTTCTTC
TRBV7-9	medium-sized	TRBD1	TRBJ2-1	CASRGQGYYNEQFF	TGTGCCAGCAGGGGACAGGGGTACTACAATGAGCAGTTCTTC
TRBV10-3	.	.	TRBJ2-4	CASSPALGSAKNIQYF	TGTGCCAGCAGCCCGGCCCTGGGCTCAGCCAAAAACATTCAGTACTTC
TRBV6-6	.	.	TRBJ2-1	CASSFGRYNNEQFF	TGTGCCAGCAGTTTCGGTCGCTACAACAATGAGCAGTTCTTC
TRBV27	.	.	TRBJ1-1	CASSHTGRSEAFF	TGTGCCAGCAGTCATACAGGGCGATCTGAAGCTTTCTTT
TRBV6-5	.	.	TRBJ1-1	CASAGGAPTEAFF	TGTGCCAGCGCCGGGGGAGCACCAACTGAAGCTTTCTTT
TRBV9	.	.	TRBJ1-1	CASSVGGSNTEAFF	TGTGCCAGCAGCGTAGGAGGGAGTAACACTGAAGCTTTCTTT
TRBV30	.	.	TRBJ2-1	CAWSVLGGDEQFF	TGTGCCTGGAGTGTACTTGGGGGCGATGAGCAGTTCTTC
TRBV5-1	.	.	TRBJ2-1	CASSLGGADNEQFF	TGCGCCAGCAGCTTGGGAGGGGCGGACAATGAGCAGTTCTTC
TRBV23-1	.	.	TRBJ2-1	CASITHGGGLYNEQFF	TGCGCCAGCATCACACACGGAGGGGGCCTGTACAATGAGCAGTTCTTC
TRBV14	few	.	TRBJ2-6	CASSPQGTGANVLTF	TGTGCCAGCAGCCCACAGGGTACTGGGGCCAACGTCCTGACTTTC
TRBV11-2	.	TRBD2	TRBJ2-3	CASRSGVGGPTDTQYF	TGTGCCAGCAGATCTGGGGTGGGAGGGCCGACAGATACGCAGTATTTT
TRBV9	few	TRBD2	TRBJ2-1	CASSDSGGSYNEQFF	TGTGCCAGCAGCGATAGCGGGGGGTCCTACAATGAGCAGTTCTTC
TRBV15	.	.	TRBJ2-3	CATSREDLADTQYF	TGTGCCACCAGCAGAGAAGACCTCGCAGATACGCAGTATTTT
TRBV7-6	.	.	TRBJ2-5	CASSPLPAGYQETQYF	TGTGCCAGCAGCCCCCTGCCCGCCGGGTACCAAGAGACCCAGTACTTC
TRBV5-6	.	TRBD2	TRBJ2-1	CASSLGTSGTYNEQFF	TGTGCCAGCAGCCTGGGTACTAGCGGGACCTACAATGAGCAGTTCTTC
TRBV7-8	few	.	TRBJ2-3	CASSPSGPPAQYF	TGTGCCAGCAGCCCTAGTGGGCCCCCAGCGCAGTATTTT
TRBV19	.	.	TRBJ2-7	CASSMGQGYEQYF	TGTGCCAGTAGTATGGGCCAGGGCTACGAGCAGTACTTC
TRBV15	.	TRBD2	TRBJ2-7	CATSRGGGSRYEQYF	TGTGCCACCAGCAGAGGCGGCGGGAGTCGCTACGAGCAGTACTTC
TRBV6-1	.	.	TRBJ2-5	CASSEVEVPRETQYF	TGTGCCAGCAGTGAAGTCGAGGTTCCCCGAGAGACCCAGTACTTC
TRBV9	.	.	TRBJ1-1	CASSAGGGTEAFF	TGTGCCAGCAGCGCCGGTGGAGGTACTGAAGCTTTCTTT
TRBV29-1	few	.	TRBJ2-7	CSVEDVFSYEQYF	TGCAGCGTTGAAGATGTGTTCTCCTACGAGCAGTACTTC
TRBV21-1	few	.	TRBJ2-6	CASSKVPRDGANVLTF	TGTGCCAGCAGCAAAGTCCCCCGGGATGGGGCCAACGTCCTGACTTTC
TRBV6-5	.	TRBD2	TRBJ2-5	CASSYGGGYQETQYF	TGTGCCAGCAGTTACGGCGGGGGGTACCAAGAGACCCAGTACTTC
TRBV7-9	few	TRBD2	TRBJ2-1	CASSRVTSGSNEQFF	TGTGCCAGCAGCCGAGTGACTAGCGGGAGCAATGAGCAGTTCTTC
TRBV2	.	TRBD2	TRBJ2-1	CATLRTSDYNEQFF	TGTGCCACTCTTAGGACTAGCGACTACAATGAGCAGTTCTTC
TRBV30	few	TRBD1	TRBJ2-2	CAWHPFRQGRTGELFF	TGTGCCTGGCACCCCTTCAGACAGGGTCGAACCGGGGAGCTGTTTTTT
TRBV6-5	once	TRBD2	TRBJ2-7	CASSYGASGYEQYF	TGTGCCAGCAGTTACGGCGCTAGCGGCTACGAGCAGTACTTC
TRBV4-1	.	.	TRBJ2-7	CASSHTGSYEQYF	TGCGCCAGCAGCCACACAGGGAGCTACGAGCAGTACTTC
TRBV2	once	TRBD2	TRBJ2-7	CASSGVAGGIEQYF	TGTGCCAGCAGTGGGGTAGCGGGAGGTATCGAGCAGTACTTC
TRBV14	.	.	TRBJ2-7	CASSHSYEQYF	TGTGCCAGCAGCCACTCCTACGAGCAGTACTTC
TRBV5-6	.	.	TRBJ2-4	CASSLEWGPKNIQYF	TGTGCCAGCAGCTTGGAATGGGGGCCCAAAAACATTCAGTACTTC
TRBV29-1	.	TRBD1	TRBJ2-7	CSVGTGASEQYF	TGCAGCGTCGGGACAGGGGCCAGCGAGCAGTACTTC
TRBV5-1	.	.	TRBJ2-7	CASSLDPHEQYF	TGTGCCAGCAGCTTGGATCCCCACGAGCAGTACTTC
TRBV27	.	.	TRBJ2-2	CASPVRASTGELFF	TGTGCCAGCCCAGTCAGGGCGAGTACCGGGGAGCTGTTTTTT
TRBV7-9	.	.	TRBJ2-7	CASSLAQDEQYF	TGTGCCAGCAGCTTAGCGCAAGACGAGCAGTACTTC
TRBV9	.	.	TRBJ1-1	CASSEEGDTEAFF	TGTGCCAGCAGCGAGGAGGGCGACACTGAAGCTTTCTTT
TRBV27	.	.	TRBJ2-5	CASSLFFQETQYF	TGTGCCAGCAGTTTATTTTTCCAAGAGACCCAGTACTTC
TRBV5-4	once	.	TRBJ1-1	CASSLDDLLNTEAFF	TGTGCCAGCAGCTTGGACGATCTTCTGAACACTGAAGCTTTCTTT
TRBV2	.	.	TRBJ1-5	CASSEDGFNSNQPQHF	TGTGCCAGCAGTGAAGACGGCTTCAATAGCAATCAGCCCCAGCATTTT
TRBV4-1	.	.	TRBJ1-3	CASSQDLRISGNTIYF	TGCGCCAGCAGCCAAGATCTCCGGATCTCTGGAAACACCATATATTTT
TRBV29-1	few	.	TRBJ2-7	CSVIKQNAAYEQYF	TGCAGCGTGATAAAACAAAACGCTGCCTACGAGCAGTACTTC
TRBV25-1	.	.	TRBJ2-7	CASSDDPYEQYF	TGTGCCAGCAGTGATGACCCCTACGAGCAGTACTTC
TRBV5-1	.	TRBD2	TRBJ2-1	CASSLSMTSGDNEQFF	TGCGCCAGCAGCTTGAGCATGACTAGCGGTGACAATGAGCAGTTCTTC
TRBV5-1	few	.	TRBJ2-3	CASSLGTRGLDTQYF	TGCGCCAGCAGCTTGGGCACCCGGGGGCTGGATACGCAGTATTTT
TRBV9	once	.	TRBJ1-3	CASSNRGQYAGNTIYF	TGTGCCAGCAGCAATCGCGGACAGTACGCTGGAAACACCATATATTTT
TRBV4-1	.	.	TRBJ2-1	CASSQEGSGWGEQFF	TGCGCCAGCAGCCAGGAAGGGTCAGGGTGGGGTGAGCAGTTCTTC
TRBV7-9	.	TRBD1	TRBJ2-7	CASSGADQGAYEQYF	TGTGCCAGCAGCGGTGCCGACCAGGGGGCTTACGAGCAGTACTTC
TRBV6-6	.	TRBD1	TRBJ2-7	CASSSRQGPTEQYF	TGTGCCAGCAGTTCCCGACAGGGCCCGACCGAGCAGTACTTC
TRBV29-1	.	TRBD2	TRBJ2-4	CSVEGRTSGSLRPIQYF	TGCAGCGTTGAAGGACGGACTAGCGGGAGTCTCCGGCCTATTCAGTACTTC
TRBV27	.	.	TRBJ2-7	CATQGHLASDEQYF	TGTGCCACCCAGGGGCATCTCGCGTCGGACGAGCAGTACTTC
TRBV5-8	.	.	TRBJ2-4	CASSLRLALAKNIQYF	TGTGCCAGCAGCTTGCGTCTAGCGCTAGCCAAAAACATTCAGTACTTC
TRBV29-1	.	.	TRBJ1-1	CSVGDTEAFF	TGCAGCGTTGGGGACACTGAAGCTTTCTTT
TRBV7-9	.	.	TRBJ2-7	CASSPPGEAEQYF	TGTGCCAGCAGCCCGCCGGGAGAAGCCGAGCAGTACTTC